Sequencing of this TCR beta chain was carried out in a study of blood T cell repertoires in COVID-19. The wider study: T cells, B-cell-depleted T cells, or PBMCs supplied cDNA or gDNA.

Methods used by the authors: Using reference gene primer amplification, nucleated cell counts were estimated. TCRdb keeps only in-frame clones here, not all; method: immunoSEQ multiplex PCR. Clone size and the V and J calls come from that table; the DNA yielded D and trimming. In the table there are 150,000 to 200,000 clones, more than 70% of which are singletons. The length of the CDR3 is 14 residues. CDR1 and CDR2 (germline): SGHTA, FQGTGA. V shed 5 bases and J shed 8 bases, with 17 bases lying between them. This sequence was found in a man aged 35-49 years with active or convalescent COVID-19. Input material: peripheral blood. The chain uses TRBV7-3 and TRBJ2-3; a weak D match, TRBD1 (6 bases). CDR3 nucleotides: TGTGCCAGCAGCCTCCCGGAACAGGGACGTACGCAGTATTTT. Encoded protein: CASSLPEQGRTQYF.